A selection of T cell receptor beta chains follows, all from one sample in a study of breast tumors, draining lymph nodes, adjacent tissues. TCRdb re-called the multiplex PCR reads with MiXCR, one entry per CDR3 protein. The repertoire holds approximately 280,000 distinct CDR3 sequences, around 30% seen once, with approximately 1% in the top ten. Sequencing used axillary lymph node tissue. The receptors shown here come from a female donor with breast cancer. Some clones in this sample may be carry-over from other donors' samples. Both conserved end residues are part of each CDR3. Each record gives: V gene, J gene, clone size, D gene, CDR3 DNA, CDR3 protein. The D gene is left open where the match is weak. Clone size is given for some rows only: seen once, a few or many times, or a class if the clone is expanded.

TRBV7-2,TRBJ1-1,NA,TRBD1,TGTGCCAGCAGCTTAGCCAGGACAGGGATGACTGAAGCTTTCTTT,CASSLARTGMTEAFF
TRBV7-2,TRBJ2-3,many,NA,TGTGCCAGCAGTCGGACAGTTCTAAGCACAGATACGCAGTATTTT,CASSRTVLSTDTQYF
TRBV15,TRBJ2-5,many,NA,TGTGCCACCAGCAGAGCGGGGCGGGAGACCCAGTACTTC,CATSRAGRETQYF
TRBV6-5,TRBJ1-2,many,NA,TGTGCCAGCAGGCCTACCGGGGCACTGCAGGATGGCTACACCTTC,CASRPTGALQDGYTF
TRBV6-4,TRBJ2-1,many,TRBD2,TGTGCCAGCAGTGACACTAGCGTTACCAAAAGTGATGAGCAGTTCTTC,CASSDTSVTKSDEQFF
TRBV6-5,TRBJ2-7,many,TRBD2,TGTGCCAGCAGAGAACGCTTTCCGGAAGCGGGAGCCCACTTC,CASRERFPEAGAHF
TRBV30,TRBJ1-5,many,NA,TGTGCCTGGAGTGATAGCAATCAGCCCCAGCATTTT,CAWSDSNQPQHF
TRBV20-1,TRBJ2-1,many,NA,TGCAGTGCTAGACTAGTGACGTACAATGAGCAGTTCTTC,CSARLVTYNEQFF
TRBV18,TRBJ1-5,many,NA,TGTGCCAGCTCACCCAATCAGCCCCAGCATTTT,CASSPNQPQHF
TRBV2,TRBJ2-3,NA,TRBD1,TGTGCCAGCACTTTTCAGGGGGCGACAGATACGCAGTATTTT,CASTFQGATDTQYF